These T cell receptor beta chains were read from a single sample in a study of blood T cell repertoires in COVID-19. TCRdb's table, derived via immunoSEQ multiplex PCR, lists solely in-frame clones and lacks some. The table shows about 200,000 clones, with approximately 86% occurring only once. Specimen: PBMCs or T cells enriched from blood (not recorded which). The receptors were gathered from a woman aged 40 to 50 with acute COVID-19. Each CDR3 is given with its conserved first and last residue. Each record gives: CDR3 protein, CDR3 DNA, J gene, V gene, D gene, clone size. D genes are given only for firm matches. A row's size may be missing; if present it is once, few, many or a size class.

CASSPLSYEQYF | TGTGCCAGCAGTCCCCTCTCCTACGAGCAGTACTTC | TRBJ2-7 | TRBV28 | - | -
CASIQGSGDYEQYF | TGTGCCAGCATCCAGGGTAGCGGGGATTACGAGCAGTACTTC | TRBJ2-7 | TRBV28 | TRBD2 | -
CASSLGGDRESNQPQHF | TGTGCCAGCAGCTTAGGGGGGGACAGGGAAAGCAATCAGCCCCAGCATTTT | TRBJ1-5 | TRBV7-9 | TRBD1 | -
CASNTPRGGNQPQHF | TGTGCCAGCAACACCCCCCGGGGGGGCAATCAGCCCCAGCATTTT | TRBJ1-5 | TRBV28 | - | -
CSVDFSIVFSYNEQFF | TGCAGCGTGGACTTCAGTATAGTTTTCTCCTACAATGAGCAGTTCTTC | TRBJ2-1 | TRBV29-1 | - | -
CASAFSGGRDTQYF | TGTGCTTCAGCGTTTAGCGGGGGGCGGGATACGCAGTATTTT | TRBJ2-3 | TRBV19 | TRBD2 | once
CASSDPDAAASYEQYF | TGTGCCAGCAGTGACCCTGATGCGGCGGCCTCCTACGAGCAGTACTTC | TRBJ2-7 | TRBV25-1 | - | -
CASSAGTGSYEQYF | TGCGCCAGCAGCGCGGGGACTGGTTCCTACGAGCAGTACTTC | TRBJ2-7 | TRBV5-1 | - | -
CASSLFPASSGRGSRAYEQYF | TGTGCCAGCAGCCTTTTCCCAGCCTCTAGCGGGAGAGGGAGTCGAGCTTACGAGCAGTACTTC | TRBJ2-7 | TRBV3-1/TRBV3-2 | TRBD2 | -
CASKGQGGQPQHF | TGTGCCAGCAAGGGACAGGGTGGTCAGCCCCAGCATTTT | TRBJ1-5 | TRBV2 | TRBD1 | -
CASSLSVNYEQYF | TGTGCCAGCAGTTTAAGCGTTAACTACGAGCAGTACTTC | TRBJ2-7 | TRBV27 | - | -
CATSDLTGGFEKLFF | TGTGCCACCAGTGACCTGACAGGGGGCTTTGAAAAACTGTTTTTT | TRBJ1-4 | TRBV24-1 | TRBD1 | -